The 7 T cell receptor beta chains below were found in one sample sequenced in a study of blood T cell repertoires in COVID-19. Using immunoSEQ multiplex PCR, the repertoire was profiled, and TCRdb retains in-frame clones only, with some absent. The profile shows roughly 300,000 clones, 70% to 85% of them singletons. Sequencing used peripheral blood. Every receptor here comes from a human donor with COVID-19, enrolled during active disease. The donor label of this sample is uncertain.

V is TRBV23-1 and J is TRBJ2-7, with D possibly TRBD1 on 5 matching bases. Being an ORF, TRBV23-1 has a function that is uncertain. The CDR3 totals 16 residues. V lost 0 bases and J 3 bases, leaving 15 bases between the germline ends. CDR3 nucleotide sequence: TGCGCCAGCAGTCAATCGAAACAGGCGCGTTACTACGAGCAGTACTTC. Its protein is CASSQSKQARYYEQYF.

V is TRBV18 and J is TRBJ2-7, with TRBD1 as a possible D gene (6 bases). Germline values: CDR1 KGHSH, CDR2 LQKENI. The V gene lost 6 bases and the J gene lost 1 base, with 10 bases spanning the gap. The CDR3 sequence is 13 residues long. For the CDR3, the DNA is TGTGCCAGCTCTCGAGGACAGTCCTACGAGCAGTACTTC. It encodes CASSRGQSYEQYF.

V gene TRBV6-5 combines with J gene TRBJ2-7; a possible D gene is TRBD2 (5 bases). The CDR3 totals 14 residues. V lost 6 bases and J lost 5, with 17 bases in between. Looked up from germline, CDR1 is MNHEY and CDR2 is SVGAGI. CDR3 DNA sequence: TGTGCCAGCAGATCCTCTCGGGGAGTCCACGAGCAGTACTTC. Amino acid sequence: CASRSSRGVHEQYF.

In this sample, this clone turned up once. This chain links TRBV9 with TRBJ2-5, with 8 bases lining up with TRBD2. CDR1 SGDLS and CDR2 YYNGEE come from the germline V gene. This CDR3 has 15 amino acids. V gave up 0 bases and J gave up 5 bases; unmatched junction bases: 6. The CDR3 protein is CASSVDGRASETQYF. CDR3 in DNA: TGTGCCAGCAGCGTAGACGGGAGGGCGTCTGAGACCCAGTACTTC.

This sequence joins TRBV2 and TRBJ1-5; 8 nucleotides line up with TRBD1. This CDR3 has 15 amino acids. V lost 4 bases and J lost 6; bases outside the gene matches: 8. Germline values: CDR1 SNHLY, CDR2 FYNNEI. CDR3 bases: TGTGCCAGCAGTGGTGGCAGGGGGCAGGGTCAGCCCCAGCATTTT. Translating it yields CASSGGRGQGQPQHF.

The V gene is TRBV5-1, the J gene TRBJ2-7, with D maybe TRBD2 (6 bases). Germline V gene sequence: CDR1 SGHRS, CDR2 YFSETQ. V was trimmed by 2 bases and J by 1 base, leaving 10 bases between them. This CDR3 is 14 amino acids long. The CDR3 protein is CASSFGGTSYEQYF. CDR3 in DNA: TGCGCCAGCAGCTTCGGGGGAACTTCCTACGAGCAGTACTTC.

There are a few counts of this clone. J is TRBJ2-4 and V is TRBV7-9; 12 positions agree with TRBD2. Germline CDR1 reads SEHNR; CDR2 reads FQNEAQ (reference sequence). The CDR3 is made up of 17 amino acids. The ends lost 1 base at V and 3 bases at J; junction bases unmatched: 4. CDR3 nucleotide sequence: TGTGCCAGCAGCTTAGTATTGGGACTAGCGGGCAAAAACATTCAGTACTTC. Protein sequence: CASSLVLGLAGKNIQYF.